The 18 T cell receptor beta chains reported below all come from one sample, sequenced in a study of blood T cell repertoires in COVID-19. Using immunoSEQ multiplex PCR, the repertoire was profiled, and TCRdb retains in-frame clones only, with some absent. The data contain about 140,000 clones, 80% to 85% of them seen just once; the ten biggest clones take up 3% to 4.5%. The sample comprised peripheral blood. The receptors were sampled from an older woman with acute or convalescent COVID-19.

J is TRBJ1-2 and V is TRBV25-1; a possible D gene is TRBD1 (5 bases). The CDR3 covers 16 residues. Trimming removed 2 bases from V and 1 base from J, with 14 bases in between. Per the germline V gene, CDR1 is MGHDK and CDR2 is SYGVNS. CDR3 sequence reads: CASSEAGAGSNYGYTF. CDR3 sequence (DNA): TGTGCCAGCAGTGAAGCCGGGGCGGGGAGTAACTATGGCTACACCTTC.

The chain has TRBV5-1 and TRBJ2-3; TRBD1 might be the D (6 bases). Between the trimmed V and J ends, which lost 5 bases and 2 bases, there was a span of 12 bases. CDR1 is SGHRS, CDR2 YFSETQ, per germline. This CDR3 spans 14 amino acids. CDR3 loop: CASSRDTHTDTQYF. DNA for the CDR3: TGCGCCAGCAGTAGGGACACCCACACAGATACGCAGTATTTT. Looking up the rest from reference TRBV5-1 and TRBJ2-3 gives the full variable domain: KAGVTQTPRYLIKTRGQQVTLSCSPISGHRSVSWYQQTPGQGLQFLFEYFSETQRNKGNFPGRFSGRQFSNSRSEMNVSTLELGDSALYLCASSRDTHTDTQYFGPGTRLTVL.

The V call is TRBV7-8, the J call TRBJ1-4, with D possibly being TRBD1 (5 bases). The germline V gene has CDR1 SGHVS and CDR2 FQNEAQ. The CDR3 has 15 amino acids. Trimming pared 1 base from V and 6 bases from J, leaving 12 bases between. The CDR3 loop reads CASSLETARDEKLFF. Written as DNA, the CDR3 is TGTGCCAGCAGCTTAGAGACAGCCCGGGATGAAAAACTGTTTTTT.

The rearrangement links TRBV3-1 (or the pseudogene TRBV3-2) to TRBJ2-7; D may be TRBD2 (6 bases). The CDR3 has 17 amino acids. Trimming removed 3 bases from V and 3 bases from J, with 21 bases in between. Germline assignment: CDR1 LGHDT and CDR2 YNNKEL (reference sequence). The CDR3 protein is CASSQSGGGGIRYEQYF. In nucleotides, the CDR3 is TGTGCCAGCAGCCAGTCAGGTGGCGGCGGGATTCGCTACGAGCAGTACTTC.

The CDR3 nucleotides read TGCGCCAGCAGCTTCCTACGGGAGGGAGTCAATGAGCAGTTCTTC. This codes for CASSFLREGVNEQFF. V usage is TRBV5-1 and J usage is TRBJ2-1, with TRBD2 matching over 8 bases. V was clipped by 2 bases and J by 6 bases; unmatched bases: 7. The CDR3 has 15 residues. Germline V gene sequence: CDR1 SGHRS, CDR2 YFSETQ.

With regard to this clone: This specimen includes other DNA sequences encoding the same CDR3. The chain links TRBV4-1 to TRBJ2-3; 9 bases match TRBD2. CDR3 length: 16 residues. Germline V gene data show CDR1 as MGHRA and CDR2 as YSYEKL. The V and J ends lost 4 bases and 5 bases, in that order; junction bases with no gene match: 10. The CDR3 spells CASSLSPAGGLDTQYF. For the CDR3, the DNA is TGCGCCAGCAGCCTCTCGCCAGCGGGGGGCCTAGATACGCAGTATTTT.

The chain joins TRBV4-1 to TRBJ1-5, with TRBD1 matching 8 bases. The CDR3 contains 16 residues. Trimming removed 1 base from V and 8 bases from J; junction bases left unmatched: 10. Germline CDR1 is MGHRA and CDR2 is YSYEKL. The CDR3 DNA follows: TGCGCCAGCAGCCAAGCTCCCGGGACAGGACTTAAGCCCCAGCATTTT. It yields the protein CASSQAPGTGLKPQHF.

The chain joins TRBV7-9 to TRBJ2-7; D is possibly TRBD2 (5 bases). The germline gives CDR1 SEHNR, CDR2 FQNEAQ (reference sequence). There are 13 residues in the CDR3. V was pared by 4 bases and J by 7 bases, with 14 bases between. CDR3: CASSSGVRAEQYF. In DNA form, the CDR3 reads TGTGCCAGCAGCTCCGGAGTGAGGGCGGAGCAGTACTTC.

V gene TRBV28 combines with J gene TRBJ1-5; D not resolved. The CDR3 has 14 residues. Germline CDR1 reads MDHEN; CDR2 reads SYDVKM. The V gene lost 8 bases and the J gene lost 3 bases, with 14 bases spanning the gap. The CDR3 DNA follows: TGTGCCAGCGGGCCCCGTTTGTACAATCAGCCCCAGCATTTT. This gives the protein CASGPRLYNQPQHF.

The rearrangement joins TRBV9 to TRBJ2-5; possible D gene TRBD1, 5 bases. The germline V gene encodes CDR1 SGDLS and CDR2 YYNGEE. The ends were cut back, 5 bases at V and 12 bases at J, with 20 bases in the middle. The CDR3 has 13 residues. The CDR3 protein is CASSPTGPTPKYF. Here the CDR3 DNA reads TGTGCCAGCAGTCCTACAGGACCCACACCGAAGTACTTC. Complete variable domain (other parts from reference TRBV9 and TRBJ2-5): DSGVTQTPKHLITATGQRVTLRCSPRSGDLSVYWYQQSLDQGLQFLIQYYNGEERAKGNILERFSAQQFPDLHSELNLSSLELGDSALYFCASSPTGPTPKYFGPGTRLLVL.

This chain uses TRBV10-3 with TRBJ2-1; TRBD2 aligns across 12 bases. Trimming at V came to 4 bases and at J to 9 bases, leaving 7 bases not matched to a gene. There are 15 residues in the CDR3. In germline, CDR1 is ENHRY, CDR2 SYGVKD. CDR3 sequence reads: CAISASSGRGAEQFF. CDR3 bases: TGTGCCATCAGTGCATCTAGCGGGAGGGGTGCTGAGCAGTTCTTC.

There are many counts of this clone. The chain carries TRBV18 and TRBJ2-7; TRBD2 agrees at 7 bases. V was clipped by 5 bases and J by 7 bases; unmatched bases: 8. CDR3 length: 13 residues. Germline CDR1 is KGHSH and CDR2 is LQKENI. CDR3 amino acids: CASSGTTRGEQYF. The CDR3 DNA follows: TGTGCCAGCTCAGGGACGACGCGGGGGGAGCAGTACTTC.

This clone was counted between two and nine times. The chain links TRBV7-2 to TRBJ1-6; a possible D gene is TRBD1 (6 bases). Deletions cut 7 bases from V and 7 bases from J, with 14 bases between. Germline V gene data show CDR1 as SGHTA and CDR2 as FQGNSA. This CDR3 is 14 amino acids long. CDR3 loop: CASTLGAGNSPLHF. The CDR3 bases are TGTGCCAGCACCTTGGGGGCAGGCAATTCACCCCTCCACTTT.

The chain is built from TRBV30 and TRBJ2-5; the match to TRBD1 covers 10 bases. Germline loops: CDR1 GTSNPN, CDR2 SVGIG (reference sequence). V shed 3 bases and J 1 base; nucleotides not matched to a gene: 5. This CDR3 has 15 amino acids. The CDR3: CAWRMTGGVQETQYF. In nucleotides, the CDR3 is TGTGCCTGGAGGATGACAGGGGGCGTCCAAGAGACCCAGTACTTC. Filled out from reference TRBV30 and TRBJ2-5, the complete variable domain reads SQTIHQWPATLVQPVGSPLSLECTVEGTSNPNLYWYRQAAGRGLQLLFYSVGIGQISSEVPQNLSASRPQDRQFILSSKKLLLSDSGFYLCAWRMTGGVQETQYFGPGTRLLVL.

V gene TRBV5-1 combines with J gene TRBJ2-1, with D unclear. Germline CDR1 is SGHRS and CDR2 is YFSETQ. The CDR3 extends over 15 amino acids. Trimming left V 0 bases short and J 4 bases short, with 11 bases between. CDR3 amino acids: CASSLDLPRYNEQFF. The CDR3 DNA reads as TGCGCCAGCAGCTTGGACTTACCTAGATACAATGAGCAGTTCTTC.

The rearrangement uses TRBV9 and TRBJ1-1; 8 bases map to TRBD1. Trimming at V came to 3 bases and at J to 4 bases, leaving 2 bases not matched to a gene. There are 13 residues in the CDR3. Per the germline V gene, CDR1 is SGDLS and CDR2 is YYNGEE. The CDR3 nucleotides are TGTGCCAGCAGCGGAGACAGGGGCACTGAAGCTTTCTTT. The encoded protein is CASSGDRGTEAFF.

V is TRBV7-2 and J is TRBJ1-5, with D unresolved. The CDR3 is 14 amino acids. Trimming shortened V by 2 bases and J by 4 bases, and 9 bases separated the two germline ends. CDR1 is SGHTA, CDR2 FQGNSA, per germline. CDR3 nucleotides: TGTGCCAGCAGCTTATTTCGGTTAAATCAGCCCCAGCATTTT. It encodes CASSLFRLNQPQHF.

This chain joins TRBV5-4 and TRBJ1-2, with 9 bases that match TRBD1. Germline CDR1 and CDR2: SGHNT and YYREEE (reference sequence). This CDR3 is built from 16 residues. The J segment lost 8 bases and the V segment lost 2 bases, leaving 13 bases of the junction unmatched. CDR3 bases: TGTGCCAGCAGCTTACCTCCGGGACAGGGAGTGAGGGGCTACACCTTC. Protein sequence: CASSLPPGQGVRGYTF. The full variable domain, with the rest looked up from reference TRBV5-4 and TRBJ1-2, is ETGVTQSPTHLIKTRGQQVTLRCSSQSGHNTVSWYQQALGQGPQFIFQYYREEENGRGNFPPRFSGLQFPNYSSELNVNALELDDSALYLCASSLPPGQGVRGYTFGSGTRLTVV.